The present T cell receptor (beta chain) was sequenced within a study of blood T cell repertoires in COVID-19. Study as a whole: Italy, Spain and the United States were the sources of the convalescent and acute COVID-19 samples. PBMCs, B-cell-depleted T cells, or T cells were the source of the cDNA or gDNA that made up the material.

The CDR3 has 15 residues. Germline V gene sequence: CDR1 SGHDT, CDR2 YYEEEE. Trimming stripped 0 bases from V and 0 bases from J, with 4 bases between. As originally analysed: Reference gene primers were amplified, and this amplification served to estimate nucleated cell counts. Repertoires were generated with immunoSEQ multiplex PCR, while TCRdb's copy carries only in-frame clones and drops some. V, J and clone size derive from that table, while D and trimming were established from the DNA sequence. The sample has over 75,000 clones; 80% to 90% are singletons. The source material was peripheral blood. The clonotype originates from an elderly woman with active COVID-19. The chain has TRBV5-6 and TRBJ2-6; no definite D call. The CDR3: CASSLAGSGANVLTF. The CDR3 region has the DNA TGTGCCAGCAGCTTGGCAGGCTCTGGGGCCAACGTCCTGACTTTC.